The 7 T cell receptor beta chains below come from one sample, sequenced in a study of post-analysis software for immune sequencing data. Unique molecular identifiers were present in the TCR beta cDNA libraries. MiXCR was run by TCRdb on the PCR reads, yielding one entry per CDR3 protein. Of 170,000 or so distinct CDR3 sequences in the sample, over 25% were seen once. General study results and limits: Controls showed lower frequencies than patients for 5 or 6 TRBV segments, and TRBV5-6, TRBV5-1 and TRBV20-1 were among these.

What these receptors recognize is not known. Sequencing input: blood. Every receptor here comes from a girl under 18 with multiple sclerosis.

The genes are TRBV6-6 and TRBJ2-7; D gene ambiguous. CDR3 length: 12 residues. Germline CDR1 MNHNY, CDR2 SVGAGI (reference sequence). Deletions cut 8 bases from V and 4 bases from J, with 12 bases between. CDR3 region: CASSEQVYEQYF. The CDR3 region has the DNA TGTGCCAGCTCCGAGCAGGTTTACGAGCAGTACTTC.

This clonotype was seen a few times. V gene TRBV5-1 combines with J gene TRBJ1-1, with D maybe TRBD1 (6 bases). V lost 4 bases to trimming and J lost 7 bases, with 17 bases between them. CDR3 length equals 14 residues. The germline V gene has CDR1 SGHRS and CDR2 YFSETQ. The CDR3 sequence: CASSPDWGQGEAFF. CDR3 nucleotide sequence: TGCGCCAGCAGCCCCGATTGGGGGCAGGGTGAAGCTTTCTTT.

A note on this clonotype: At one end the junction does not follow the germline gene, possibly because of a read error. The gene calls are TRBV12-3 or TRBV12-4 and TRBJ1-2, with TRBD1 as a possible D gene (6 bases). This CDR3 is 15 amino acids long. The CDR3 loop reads CVSGLSPTGNYGYTF. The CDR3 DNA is TGTGTCAGCGGACTGTCCCCAACAGGGAACTATGGCTACACCTTC.

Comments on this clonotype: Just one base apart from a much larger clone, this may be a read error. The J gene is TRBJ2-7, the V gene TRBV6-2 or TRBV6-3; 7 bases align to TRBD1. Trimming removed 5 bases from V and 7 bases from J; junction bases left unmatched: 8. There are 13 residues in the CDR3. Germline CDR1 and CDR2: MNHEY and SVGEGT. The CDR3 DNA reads TGTGCCAGCAGTCCCTCCAGGGGGAATGAGCAGTACTTC. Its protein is CASSPSRGNEQYF.

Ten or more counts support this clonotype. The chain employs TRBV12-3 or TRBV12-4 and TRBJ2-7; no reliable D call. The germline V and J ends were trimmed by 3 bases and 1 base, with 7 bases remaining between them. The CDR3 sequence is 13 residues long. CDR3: CASSFGPSYEQYF. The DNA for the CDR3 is TGTGCCAGCAGTTTCGGACCGTCCTACGAGCAGTACTTC.

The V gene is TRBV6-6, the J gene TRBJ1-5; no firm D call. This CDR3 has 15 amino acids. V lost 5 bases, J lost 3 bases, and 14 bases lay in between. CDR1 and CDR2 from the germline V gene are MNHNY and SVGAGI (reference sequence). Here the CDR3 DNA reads TGTGCCAGCAGTACGGACGGTTACAACAATCAGCCCCAGCATTTT. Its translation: CASSTDGYNNQPQHF.

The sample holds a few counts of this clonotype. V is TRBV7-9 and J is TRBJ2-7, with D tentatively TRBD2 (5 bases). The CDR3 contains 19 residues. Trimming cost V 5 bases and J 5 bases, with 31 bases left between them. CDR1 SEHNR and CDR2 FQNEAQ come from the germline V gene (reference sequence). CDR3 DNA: TGTGCCAGCAGCCCGTCACAAGTCGCAGGACCCCCGGGGAGTAACGAGCAGTACTTC. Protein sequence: CASSPSQVAGPPGSNEQYF.